This TCR beta chain comes out of a study of regulatory T cells in long-lasting Graves disease. Time point denoted: persistent/refractory GD, antithyroid drugs over 5 years with positive TRAb. RNA isolated from PBMCs was used to make the TCR library. V was pared by 2 bases and J by 5 bases, with 13 bases between. CDR3 length: 14 residues. Germline lookup yields CDR1 MNHEY and CDR2 SMNVEV (reference sequence). Combining iRepertoire HTBI primers with Arm-PCR of CDR3 regions, the authors built TCR beta libraries. TCRdb re-called the multiplex PCR reads through MiXCR, storing one row per CDR3 protein. The sample lists 300,000 to 350,000 distinct CDR3 sequences, about 20% seen once, with 29% in the top ten. This clonotype was recorded many times.

The source of this sequence is a female donor with Graves disease. This chain uses TRBV27 with TRBJ2-7; the D gene is possibly TRBD1 (6 bases). The material was peripheral blood mononuclear cells (PBMCs), obtained when the disease was refractory, from a patient treated with antithyroid drugs. The CDR3 DNA sequence: TGTGCCAGCAGTTTAGTTGGACAGCTCAACGAGCAGTACTTC. This gives the protein CASSLVGQLNEQYF.